Only one count was recorded for the clone carrying this T cell receptor beta chain. Its antigen remains unidentified. The junction departs from the called germline gene at one end, perhaps through a read error. Caucasian, healthy and from Russia, the donors were aged between roughly 6 and 95. Collection of 8.5 to 10 milliliters of peripheral blood was performed for each donor. These data come from a study of blood T cells in healthy people across ages. Study-wide points: TCR beta diversity tracked closely with naive T cell percentage. A greater number of naive CD4+ cells and higher diversity distinguished long-lived donors from aged donors.

A second roughly 6 to 11 cycle PCR used barcoded and J-beta primers. TCRdb processed the 5' RACE reads anew with MiXCR; each CDR3 protein has one entry. The table shows about 680,000 distinct CDR3 sequences, with around 48% occurring only once. Sequencing used blood. The TCR comes from a woman aged 55-70 years in good health.

The CDR3 protein is CPISSGGYEQYF. CDR3 nucleotide sequence: TGTCCCATCAGCTCAGGGGGCTACGAGCAGTACTTC. The chain is built from TRBV10-3 and TRBJ2-7, with TRBD1 matching 7 bases. Germline CDR1 and CDR2: ENHRY and SYGVKD. The CDR3 has 12 residues.